The rows below give T cell receptor beta chains drawn from one sample of a study of blood T cell repertoires in COVID-19. The assay was immunoSEQ multiplex PCR, and TCRdb's table has in-frame clones only and misses some. Of 110,000 to 150,000 clones in the sample, 86% were seen once. Sequenced material: PBMCs or T cells enriched from blood (not recorded which). These TCRs come from a man aged 45-60 years who had recovered from COVID-19. CDR3s include the opening cysteine and the closing phenylalanine or tryptophan. The D gene is left open where the match is weak. Rows give clone size only sometimes, using once, few, many, or a class for an expanded clone.

d_call clone_size j_call cdr3_length v_call cdr3_aa cdr3_nt
TRBD1 - TRBJ1-2 14 TRBV6-5 CASSYSSGGYGYTF TGTGCCAGCAGTTACTCCTCAGGGGGCTATGGCTACACCTTC
- once TRBJ1-1 13 TRBV18 CASSQGQGPLAFF TGTGCCAGCTCACAAGGGCAGGGGCCTTTAGCTTTCTTT
TRBD2 once TRBJ2-5 14 TRBV5-4 CASSPTSGQETQYF TGTGCCAGCAGCCCCACTAGCGGCCAAGAGACCCAGTACTTC
TRBD1 once TRBJ1-4 15 TRBV28 CASSPDRVISEKLFF TGTGCCAGCAGTCCCGACAGGGTTATAAGTGAAAAACTGTTTTTT
- - TRBJ1-1 21 TRBV24-1 CATSGSKKGGVESLRNTEAFF TGTGCCACCAGTGGCTCAAAGAAGGGCGGGGTTGAGTCTCTCCGGAACACTGAAGCTTTCTTT
TRBD1 - TRBJ1-2 15 TRBV28 CASSLTQGASGGYTF TGTGCCAGCAGTTTAACACAGGGGGCGTCAGGGGGCTACACCTTC
TRBD1 - TRBJ1-2 15 TRBV10-3 CAISEPTGGTYGYTF TGTGCCATCAGTGAGCCGACAGGGGGCACCTATGGCTACACCTTC
- - TRBJ1-1 14 TRBV29-1 CSVEVRTDNTEAFF TGCAGCGTTGAAGTGCGGACAGACAACACTGAAGCTTTCTTT
- - TRBJ1-1 11 TRBV7-9 CASSWTEEAFF TGTGCCAGCAGCTGGACAGAAGAAGCTTTCTTT
- - TRBJ1-2 14 TRBV5-1 CASSLGESVDGYTF TGCGCCAGCAGCTTGGGGGAGAGTGTGGATGGCTACACCTTC
- - TRBJ1-2 13 TRBV6-5 CASSYLGGVGYTF TGTGCCAGCAGTTACCTCGGAGGCGTTGGCTACACCTTC
- - TRBJ1-1 12 TRBV11-2 CASSPTRLAAFF TGTGCCAGCAGCCCGACACGGCTGGCAGCTTTCTTT
TRBD2 - TRBJ2-1 16 TRBV2 CASGGLRGLGGNEQFF TGTGCCAGCGGGGGCTTAAGGGGACTAGGGGGCAATGAGCAGTTCTTC
TRBD1 - TRBJ1-4 17 TRBV7-9 CASSRGQGRAFNEKLFF TGTGCCAGCAGCCGCGGACAGGGACGGGCCTTTAATGAAAAACTGTTTTTT
TRBD1 - TRBJ1-5 15 TRBV12-5 CASDRGTYSNQPQHF TGTGCTAGTGACAGGGGAACCTATAGCAATCAGCCCCAGCATTTT
TRBD1 - TRBJ1-2 14 TRBV30 CAWSGQGADYGYTF TGTGCCTGGAGCGGACAGGGGGCAGACTATGGCTACACCTTC
- - TRBJ2-2 13 TRBV6-4 CASRADNTGELFF TGTGCCAGCAGGGCAGATAACACCGGGGAGCTGTTTTTT
- - TRBJ1-1 15 TRBV5-6 CASSLLMSSWTEAFF TGTGCCAGCAGCTTGTTGATGAGTAGTTGGACTGAAGCTTTCTTT
- - TRBJ1-5 16 TRBV12-5 CASGLRGGGGNQPQHF TGTGCTAGTGGTTTGAGGGGAGGAGGCGGCAATCAGCCCCAGCATTTT
TRBD2 few TRBJ2-1 17 TRBV5-6 CASSLFSGAGVYNEQFF TGTGCCAGCAGCTTGTTTTCTGGGGCGGGAGTCTACAATGAGCAGTTCTTC
TRBD2 - TRBJ2-7 14 TRBV9 CASSVDLAASEQYF TGTGCCAGCAGCGTAGACCTAGCGGCTAGCGAGCAGTACTTC
- - TRBJ2-2 12 TRBV12-3/TRBV12-4 CASIGVTGELFF TGTGCCAGCATAGGGGTCACCGGGGAGCTGTTTTTT
TRBD2 once TRBJ2-1 16 TRBV18 CASSLVAGAPYNEQFF TGTGCCAGCTCACTAGTAGCGGGGGCCCCCTACAATGAGCAGTTCTTC
TRBD1 - TRBJ1-5 20 TRBV19 CASSRTGPGTGGRSNQPQHF TGTGCCAGTAGCCGCACCGGACCCGGGACAGGGGGCCGTAGCAATCAGCCCCAGCATTTT
- - TRBJ1-4 13 TRBV11-1 CASSLETNEKLFF TGTGCCAGCAGCTTAGAGACAAATGAAAAACTGTTTTTT
- - TRBJ2-7 14 TRBV4-3 CASSQDLGAYEQYF TGCGCCAGCAGCCAAGATTTAGGGGCCTACGAGCAGTACTTC
TRBD2 once TRBJ2-1 17 TRBV9 CASSVAGAGVGGNEQFF TGTGCCAGCAGCGTAGCTGGAGCGGGAGTAGGAGGCAATGAGCAGTTCTTC
TRBD1 - TRBJ1-4 15 TRBV7-7 CASSLAGTANEKLFF TGTGCCAGCAGCTTAGCGGGGACAGCTAATGAAAAACTGTTTTTT
TRBD1 - TRBJ1-2 13 TRBV5-5 CASSEAGGYGYTF TGTGCCAGCAGCGAGGCAGGGGGCTATGGCTACACCTTC
- - TRBJ1-2 17 TRBV5-4 CASSSSWGVASNYGYTF TGTGCCAGCAGCTCCTCCTGGGGGGTGGCGTCTAACTATGGCTACACCTTC
- - TRBJ2-5 11 TRBV5-1 CASSLQETQYF TGCGCCAGCAGCCTGCAAGAGACCCAGTACTTC
- - TRBJ2-7 14 TRBV4-3 CASSSGPTGYEQYF TGCGCCAGCAGCTCGGGCCCGACAGGATACGAGCAGTACTTC
- - TRBJ2-1 15 TRBV6-2/TRBV6-3 CASSYGGGSANEQFF TGTGCCAGCAGTTACGGGGGAGGAAGCGCCAATGAGCAGTTCTTC
TRBD2 - TRBJ2-2 15 TRBV28 CASRTSGANTGELFF TGTGCCAGCAGGACTAGCGGGGCCAACACCGGGGAGCTGTTTTTT
- - TRBJ1-3 16 TRBV7-8 CASSLVQFPSGNTIYF TGTGCCAGCAGCTTAGTCCAATTTCCCTCTGGAAACACCATATATTTT
TRBD2 once TRBJ2-3 16 TRBV3-1/TRBV3-2 CASSQGGGRATDTQYF TGTGCCAGCAGCCAAGGGGGCGGGAGGGCCACAGATACGCAGTATTTT